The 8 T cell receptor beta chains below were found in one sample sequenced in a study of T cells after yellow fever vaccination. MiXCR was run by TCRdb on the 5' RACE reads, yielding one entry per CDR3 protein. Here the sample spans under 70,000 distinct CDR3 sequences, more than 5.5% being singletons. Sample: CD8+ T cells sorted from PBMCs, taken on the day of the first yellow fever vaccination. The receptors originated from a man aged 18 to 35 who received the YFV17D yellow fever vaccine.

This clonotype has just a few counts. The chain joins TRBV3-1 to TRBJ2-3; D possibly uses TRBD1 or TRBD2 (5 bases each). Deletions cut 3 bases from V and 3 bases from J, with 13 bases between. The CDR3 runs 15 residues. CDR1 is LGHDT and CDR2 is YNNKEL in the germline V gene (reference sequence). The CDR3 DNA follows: TGTGCCAGCAGCCACCGGGACCCAACTACAGATACGCAGTATTTT. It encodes CASSHRDPTTDTQYF.

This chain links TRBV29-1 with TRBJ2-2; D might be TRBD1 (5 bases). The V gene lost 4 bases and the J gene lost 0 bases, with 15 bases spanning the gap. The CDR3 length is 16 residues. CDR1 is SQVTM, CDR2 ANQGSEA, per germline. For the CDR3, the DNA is TGCAGCGTTGGTGACAGAGCGCTCGCGAACACCGGGGAGCTGTTTTTT. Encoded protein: CSVGDRALANTGELFF.

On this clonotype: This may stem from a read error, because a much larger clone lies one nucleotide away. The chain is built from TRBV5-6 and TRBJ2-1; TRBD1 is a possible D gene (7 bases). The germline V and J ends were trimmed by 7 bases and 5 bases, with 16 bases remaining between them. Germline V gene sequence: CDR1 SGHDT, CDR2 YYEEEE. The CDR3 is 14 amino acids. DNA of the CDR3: TGTGCCAGCGGCCCCGGGGGACAGCACAATGAGCAGTTCTTC. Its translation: CASGPGGQHNEQFF.

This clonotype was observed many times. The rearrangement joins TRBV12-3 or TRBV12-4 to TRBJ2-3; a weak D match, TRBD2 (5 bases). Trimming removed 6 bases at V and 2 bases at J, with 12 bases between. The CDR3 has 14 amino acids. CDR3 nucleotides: TGTGCCAGCAGGTTCTGGACTGACACAGATACGCAGTATTTT. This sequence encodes CASRFWTDTDTQYF.

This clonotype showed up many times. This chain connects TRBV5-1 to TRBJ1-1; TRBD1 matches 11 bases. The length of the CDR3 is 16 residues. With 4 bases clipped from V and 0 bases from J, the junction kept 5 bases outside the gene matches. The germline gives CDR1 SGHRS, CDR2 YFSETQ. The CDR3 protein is CASSPGTGGMNTEAFF. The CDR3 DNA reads TGCGCCAGCAGCCCCGGGACAGGGGGAATGAACACTGAAGCTTTCTTT.

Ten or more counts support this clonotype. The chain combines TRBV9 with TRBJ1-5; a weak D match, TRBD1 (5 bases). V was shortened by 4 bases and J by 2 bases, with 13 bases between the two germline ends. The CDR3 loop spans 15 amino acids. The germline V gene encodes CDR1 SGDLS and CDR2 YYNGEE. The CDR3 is CASSKGVYGNQPQHF. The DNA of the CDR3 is TGTGCCAGCAGCAAAGGGGTTTACGGCAATCAGCCCCAGCATTTT. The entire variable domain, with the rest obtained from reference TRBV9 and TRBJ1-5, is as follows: DSGVTQTPKHLITATGQRVTLRCSPRSGDLSVYWYQQSLDQGLQFLIQYYNGEERAKGNILERFSAQQFPDLHSELNLSSLELGDSALYFCASSKGVYGNQPQHFGDGTRLSIL.

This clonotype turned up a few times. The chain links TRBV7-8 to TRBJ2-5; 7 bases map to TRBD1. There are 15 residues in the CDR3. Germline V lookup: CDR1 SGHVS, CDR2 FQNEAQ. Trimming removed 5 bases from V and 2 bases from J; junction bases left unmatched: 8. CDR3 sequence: CASSLGQDLQETQYF. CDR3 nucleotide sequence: TGTGCCAGCAGCCTAGGACAGGACCTTCAAGAGACCCAGTACTTC.

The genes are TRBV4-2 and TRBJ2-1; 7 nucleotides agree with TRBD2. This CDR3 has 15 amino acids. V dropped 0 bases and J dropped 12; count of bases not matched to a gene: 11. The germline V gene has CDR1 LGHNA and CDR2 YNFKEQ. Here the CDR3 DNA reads TGTGCCAGCAGCCAAGATTGGGACTACAGGTTGGGGCAGTTCTTC. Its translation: CASSQDWDYRLGQFF.